This T cell receptor (beta chain) stems from a study of T-cell reconstitution after alpha-beta-depleted transplantation in children. Using unique molecular identifiers, the investigators prepared the TCRbeta library. Via MiXCR, TCRdb re-called the PCR reads, giving one row per CDR3 protein. The repertoire holds around 340,000 distinct CDR3 sequences, about 14% seen once, with about 3.9% in the top ten. V lost 4 bases and J lost 5, with 15 bases in between. Germline assignment: CDR1 SGHDN and CDR2 FVKESK. The CDR3 consists of 14 residues. The clonotype was recovered from a human donor who donated a stem cell graft to a child with Fanconi anemia. This sample comprised PBMCs, obtained from the stem cell graft. The V call is TRBV14, the J call TRBJ2-7; a possible D gene is TRBD2 (5 bases). The CDR3 protein is CASSPLGRGDEQYV. As DNA, the CDR3 is TGTGCCAGCAGCCCTCTAGGACGGGGTGACGAGCAGTACGTC.